The 27 T cell receptor beta chains below were found in one sample sequenced in a study of OX40 agonist ivuxolimab in advanced cancers. Clones were read by immunoSEQ multiplex PCR, and TCRdb kept only the in-frame ones, dropping some. The sample yields roughly 90,000 clones, roughly 88% seen once. The sequences come from CD4+ or CD8+ T cells sorted from blood, collected in a trial of the OX40 agonist ivuxolimab. The receptors derive from an adult with an advanced solid tumor such as melanoma, head and neck, liver or kidney cancer.

The gene calls are TRBV4-3 and TRBJ2-7; D unresolved. The CDR3 totals 15 residues. With 3 bases removed from V and 3 bases from J, the gap between germline ends came to 15 bases. The germline V gene has CDR1 LGHNA and CDR2 YSLEER. Here the CDR3 reads CASSQSMDGFYEQYF. The CDR3 nucleotides read TGCGCCAGCAGCCAGTCTATGGACGGTTTCTACGAGCAGTACTTC.

DNA of the CDR3: TGCGCCAGCAGCCAGGGACAAAACACCGGGGAGCTGTTTTTT. This sequence encodes CASSQGQNTGELFF. V and J are TRBV5-1 and TRBJ2-2, with D possibly matching TRBD1 (6 bases). The V gene lost 4 bases and the J gene lost 2 bases, with 9 bases spanning the gap. Germline V lookup: CDR1 SGHRS, CDR2 YFSETQ. The CDR3 contains 14 residues.

The J gene is TRBJ1-1, the V gene TRBV30; tentatively, D is TRBD1 (6 bases). The CDR3 has 13 residues. In germline, CDR1 is GTSNPN, CDR2 SVGIG (reference sequence). V shed 4 bases and J shed 3 bases, with 12 bases lying between them. This CDR3 is CAWNQGPDTEAFF. CDR3 bases: TGTGCCTGGAACCAGGGGCCTGACACTGAAGCTTTCTTT.

The chain uses TRBV5-4 and TRBJ2-1, with 8 bases lining up with TRBD2. The germline V gene has CDR1 SGHNT and CDR2 YYREEE (reference sequence). After removal of 3 bases from V and 6 bases from J, the junction contained 5 bases not matched to a gene. This CDR3 is built from 14 residues. The CDR3 protein is CASSSGGAINEQFF. The CDR3 nucleotides are TGTGCCAGCAGCTCGGGGGGGGCCATCAATGAGCAGTTCTTC.

The chain recombines TRBV2 with TRBJ2-4; 7 bases are a match to TRBD1. The CDR3 is 11 residues long. J gave up 8 bases and V 7 bases, and 2 bases lay outside the gene matches. CDR1 SNHLY and CDR2 FYNNEI come from the germline V gene. For the CDR3, the DNA is TGTGCCAGCACCCAGGGGGACATTCAGTACTTC. It codes for CASTQGDIQYF. Using reference TRBV2 and TRBJ2-4 for the parts outside the CDR3, the full variable domain is EPEVTQTPSHQVTQMGQEVILRCVPISNHLYFYWYRQILGQKVEFLVSFYNNEISEKSEIFDDQFSVERPDGSNFTLKIRSTKLEDSAMYFCASTQGDIQYFGAGTRLSVL.

The chain has TRBV7-3 and TRBJ2-5, with TRBD1 matching over 7 bases. Germline V gives CDR1 SGHTA, CDR2 FQGTGA. J gave up 5 bases and V 5 bases, and 5 bases lay outside the gene matches. The CDR3 runs to 13 residues. The CDR3 loop reads CASSKGAGETQYF. The DNA of the CDR3 is TGTGCCAGCAGCAAGGGGGCAGGGGAGACCCAGTACTTC.

This clone was observed a handful of times. V and J are TRBV6-1 and TRBJ1-2; D unclear. Germline V gene data show CDR1 as MNHNS and CDR2 as SASEGT. The CDR3 length is 13 residues. Trimming took off 7 bases at V and 2 bases at J, with 11 bases between the two ends. CDR3 DNA: TGTGCCAGCATGAGCAACAAGAACTATGGCTACACCTTC. Translated, it gives CASMSNKNYGYTF.

V and J are TRBV2 and TRBJ2-7; D gene ambiguous. The CDR3 totals 13 residues. CDR1 SNHLY and CDR2 FYNNEI come from the germline V gene. V lost 7 bases and J lost 1, with 11 bases in between. The CDR3 sequence is CASTYDGSYEQYF. As DNA, the CDR3 is TGTGCCAGCACCTACGACGGGTCCTACGAGCAGTACTTC.

The chain recombines TRBV18 with TRBJ1-1, with D hard to call. Germline values: CDR1 KGHSH, CDR2 LQKENI. This CDR3 has 12 amino acids. Trimming left V 3 bases short and J 4 bases short, with 6 bases between. The CDR3 is CASSPGPTEAFF. CDR3 sequence (DNA): TGTGCCAGCTCACCGGGCCCCACTGAAGCTTTCTTT.

This clone is a singleton in its sample. V is TRBV7-2 and J is TRBJ2-3; 7 bases fit TRBD2. With 5 bases clipped from V and 4 bases from J, the junction kept 15 bases outside the gene matches. Germline V gene lookup returns CDR1 SGHTA and CDR2 FQGNSA. The CDR3 extends over 17 amino acids. The CDR3 DNA sequence: TGTGCCAGCAGCCTCCCGCGTGGAGGGAGGGCCCCAGATACGCAGTATTTT. It encodes CASSLPRGGRAPDTQYF.

As concerns this clone: One end of the junction varies from germline; a read error may be responsible. The CDR3 spells CASSLDRDDYGYTF. The CDR3 DNA sequence: TGTGCCAGTAGTCTAGACAGGGATGACTATGGCTACACCTTC. The V and J genes are TRBV19 and TRBJ1-2, with 7 bases matching TRBD1. Germline CDR1 and CDR2: LNHDA and SQIVND (reference sequence). This CDR3 has 14 amino acids.

The genes are TRBV5-1 and TRBJ1-1; D perhaps matches TRBD1 (6 bases). This CDR3 spans 13 amino acids. The V gene lost 4 bases and the J gene lost 1 base, with 8 bases spanning the gap. Per germline, CDR1 SGHRS and CDR2 YFSETQ. CDR3 nucleotide sequence: TGCGCCAGCAGCCGGGACACGAACACTGAAGCTTTCTTT. Translation gives CASSRDTNTEAFF.

V usage is TRBV5-1 and J usage is TRBJ2-7, with a possible D match to TRBD1 (5 bases). V lost 0 bases, J lost 6 bases, and 19 bases lay in between. CDR3 length equals 16 residues. Germline V gives CDR1 SGHRS, CDR2 YFSETQ. As DNA, the CDR3 is TGCGCCAGCAGCTTGGTCTTGGGGCGCCCGGTCTCCGAGCAGTACTTC. Translation gives CASSLVLGRPVSEQYF.

The chain uses TRBV6-1 and TRBJ2-7, with 11 bases fitting TRBD1. This CDR3 has 13 residues. Per the germline V gene, CDR1 is MNHNS and CDR2 is SASEGT. V was clipped by 8 bases and J by 3 bases; unmatched bases: 3. CDR3: CASGQGANYEQYF. The CDR3 nucleotides read TGTGCCAGCGGACAGGGGGCGAACTACGAGCAGTACTTC.

The gene calls are TRBV6-5 and TRBJ2-2, with TRBD2 matching over 8 bases. The CDR3 has 13 amino acids. V trimming: 4 bases; J trimming: 9 bases; junction bases outside the gene matches: 4. CDR1 MNHEY and CDR2 SVGAGI come from the germline V gene. This CDR3 reads CASSSGGVRELFF. CDR3 sequence (DNA): TGTGCCAGCAGTTCCGGGGGGGTCCGGGAGCTGTTTTTT.

The chain has TRBV7-6 and TRBJ1-1, with no clear D. There are 16 residues in the CDR3. Trimming took off 0 bases at V and 7 bases at J, with 18 bases between the two ends. CDR1 is SGHVS and CDR2 is FNYEAQ in the germline V gene. The CDR3 nucleotides are TGTGCCAGCAGCTTAGCGCCGGTGGTCTCCATGGATGAAGCTTTCTTT. Protein sequence: CASSLAPVVSMDEAFF.

The table lists this clone with a few counts. J is TRBJ1-5 and V is TRBV2, with 8 bases that match TRBD1. The CDR3 runs to 14 residues. V was clipped by 4 bases and J by 10 bases; unmatched bases: 9. Germline V lookup: CDR1 SNHLY, CDR2 FYNNEI. Here the CDR3 reads CASSAGQADRPQHF. The CDR3 DNA reads as TGTGCCAGCAGTGCGGGACAGGCAGACCGTCCCCAGCATTTT.

The V gene is TRBV7-9, the J gene TRBJ2-7; possibly TRBD1 or TRBD2 for D (5 bases each). The CDR3 runs 13 residues. Trimming took off 3 bases at V and 6 bases at J, with 12 bases between the two ends. From germline, CDR1 is SEHNR and CDR2 FQNEAQ (reference sequence). The chain's CDR3 is CASSLESRGEQYF. DNA for the CDR3: TGTGCCAGCAGCTTGGAGTCGAGGGGCGAGCAGTACTTC.

This clone is a singleton in its sample. The gene calls are TRBV6-1 and TRBJ1-1; TRBD1 is a possible D gene (5 bases). Germline V gene data show CDR1 as MNHNS and CDR2 as SASEGT. Trimming removed 5 bases at V and 6 bases at J, with 13 bases between. CDR3 length: 13 residues. CDR3 region: CASSHRRGSEAFF. The CDR3 DNA follows: TGTGCCAGCAGTCACCGAAGGGGTTCTGAAGCTTTCTTT.

The chain uses TRBV19 and TRBJ1-5, with D perhaps TRBD1 (6 bases). CDR3 length: 13 residues. Per the germline V gene, CDR1 is LNHDA and CDR2 is SQIVND (reference sequence). V gave up 6 bases and J gave up 5 bases, with 11 bases separating them. This CDR3 reads CASRYREDQPQHF. The CDR3 DNA is TGTGCCAGTAGATACAGGGAGGATCAGCCCCAGCATTTT.

The rearrangement uses TRBV7-2 and TRBJ1-2; TRBD1 matches at 10 bases. CDR1 is SGHTA and CDR2 is FQGNSA in the germline V gene. The CDR3 runs 16 residues. Trimming at V came to 5 bases and at J to 4 bases, leaving 10 bases not matched to a gene. The CDR3 sequence is CASSTGQGVPGYGYTF. As DNA, the CDR3 is TGTGCCAGCAGCACCGGACAGGGGGTTCCTGGCTATGGCTACACCTTC.

The rearrangement uses TRBV19 and TRBJ2-3, with D perhaps TRBD1 (7 bases). The CDR3 loop spans 15 amino acids. V was shortened by 5 bases and J by 2 bases, with 14 bases between the two germline ends. The germline V gene has CDR1 LNHDA and CDR2 SQIVND (reference sequence). The CDR3, as DNA: TGTGCCAGTAGTTCCAGGGGGGTGTCCACAGATACGCAGTATTTT. It is translated as CASSSRGVSTDTQYF.

The chain couples TRBV7-2 to TRBJ2-5; D tentatively fits TRBD1 or TRBD2 (5 bases each). Germline V lookup: CDR1 SGHTA, CDR2 FQGNSA. This CDR3 spans 14 amino acids. Trimming left V 1 base short and J 6 bases short, with 12 bases between. The CDR3 loop reads CASSLESGAKTQYF. The CDR3 DNA is TGTGCCAGCAGCTTAGAATCCGGGGCGAAGACCCAGTACTTC.

The chain uses TRBV18 and TRBJ1-5, with TRBD1 matching 9 bases. The CDR3 consists of 16 residues. Germline CDR1 KGHSH, CDR2 LQKENI. Losses at the gene ends were 3 bases for V and 0 bases for J; bases not matched to a gene: 3. The DNA of the CDR3 is TGTGCCAGCTCACCCCGGACAGGGGATAGCAATCAGCCCCAGCATTTT. Translation: CASSPRTGDSNQPQHF. The full variable domain, in which reference TRBV18 and TRBJ1-5 provide the parts outside the CDR3, is NAGVMQNPRHLVRRRGQEARLRCSPMKGHSHVYWYRQLPEEGLKFMVYLQKENIIDESGMPKERFSAEFPKEGPSILRIQQVVRGDSAAYFCASSPRTGDSNQPQHFGDGTRLSIL.

The chain links TRBV4-3 to TRBJ1-3; D is unclear. This CDR3 has 15 amino acids. Germline V lookup: CDR1 LGHNA, CDR2 YSLEER. V was cut by 0 bases and J by 4 bases, with 10 bases left in between. The chain's CDR3 is CASSQDHGSGNTIYF. CDR3 nucleotides: TGCGCCAGCAGCCAAGATCACGGTTCGGGAAACACCATATATTTT.

The chain combines TRBV5-1 with TRBJ1-5; TRBD1 matches 7 bases. V gave up 4 bases and J gave up 7 bases; unmatched junction bases: 11. The germline V gene has CDR1 SGHRS and CDR2 YFSETQ. The CDR3 runs 15 residues. CDR3 region: CASSVEGAIGQPQHF. The CDR3 nucleotides read TGCGCCAGCAGCGTGGAGGGGGCGATTGGACAGCCCCAGCATTTT.

The rearrangement uses TRBV6-6 and TRBJ2-1; D unclear. CDR1 is MNHNY, CDR2 SVGAGI, per germline (reference sequence). V was shortened by 0 bases and J by 8 bases, with 8 bases between the two germline ends. CDR3 length: 13 residues. The CDR3 region has the DNA TGTGCCAGCAGTTACTCTCGCTGGCATGAGCAGTTCTTC. Its translation: CASSYSRWHEQFF.